What follows are 7 T cell receptor beta chains derived from one specimen sequenced in a study of shared clonotypes between healthy human individuals. Generated by immunoSEQ multiplex PCR, the TCRdb table keeps only in-frame clones and is missing some. The profile shows about 1.5 million clones, 95% to 97% of them singletons. The sequenced material came from naive CD4+ T cells sorted from blood. Sample subset: CD45RA+ positively selected. All receptors come from a man between 25 and 39 years old in good health.

The V and J genes are TRBV11-2 and TRBJ2-2; D uncertain. V was trimmed by 3 bases and J by 6 bases, leaving 5 bases between them. In germline, CDR1 is SGHAT, CDR2 FQNNGV. CDR3 size: 12 residues. CDR3 DNA sequence: TGTGCCAGCAGCTTGGGTCCCGGGGAGCTGTTTTTT. Translation: CASSLGPGELFF.

This clone was counted once. The V and J genes are TRBV30 and TRBJ2-4; 8 nucleotides agree with TRBD1. V was pared by 0 bases and J by 3 bases, with 7 bases of the junction left unmatched. The CDR3 is 16 residues long. Germline-derived CDR1 and CDR2 are GTSNPN and SVGIG (reference sequence). CDR3 region: CAWSVRTGSGKNIQYF. In DNA, the CDR3 is TGTGCCTGGAGTGTAAGGACAGGGTCAGGCAAAAACATTCAGTACTTC.

This chain links TRBV28 with TRBJ2-4, with TRBD2 matching over 9 bases. The CDR3 has 16 residues. V lost 3 bases and J lost 8; bases outside the gene matches: 11. Germline V CDR1 and CDR2: MDHEN, SYDVKM. The CDR3 region has the DNA TGTGCCAGCAGTTTTAGCGGGAGTCAAACCCTCGACATTCAGTACTTC. It translates to CASSFSGSQTLDIQYF.

The rearrangement links TRBV6-1 to TRBJ1-5; D gene uncertain. The germline V gene encodes CDR1 MNHNS and CDR2 SASEGT. V gave up 1 base and J gave up 5 bases, with 12 bases separating them. CDR3 length: 15 residues. CDR3 amino acids: CASSEGPATYQPQHF. CDR3 in DNA: TGTGCCAGCAGTGAAGGGCCGGCGACTTATCAGCCCCAGCATTTT.

This chain joins TRBV5-1 and TRBJ2-1; possible D gene TRBD1, 6 bases. There are 18 residues in the CDR3. Germline assignment: CDR1 SGHRS and CDR2 YFSETQ. V was cut by 1 base and J by 0 bases, with 17 bases left in between. The chain's CDR3 is CASSLTRQDGSSYNEQFF. CDR3 DNA: TGCGCCAGCAGCTTGACTCGACAGGACGGAAGCTCCTACAATGAGCAGTTCTTC.

J is TRBJ2-7 and V is TRBV10-1, with D hard to call. The V gene's germline CDR1 is WNHNN and CDR2 SYGVQD (reference sequence). The CDR3 runs 13 residues. Trimming cost V 4 bases and J 2 bases, with 9 bases left between them. CDR3 in amino acids: CASSVSTTYEQYF. Written as DNA, the CDR3 is TGCGCCAGCAGTGTGTCTACCACCTACGAGCAGTACTTC.

This sequence joins TRBV18 and TRBJ2-7; D remains ambiguous. CDR1 is KGHSH and CDR2 is LQKENI in the germline V gene. Trimming cost V 2 bases and J 2 bases, with 16 bases left between them. This CDR3 has 16 amino acids. The CDR3 bases are TGTGCCAGCTCACCAGTGGTGAGCGATATGACCTACGAGCAGTACTTC. As protein: CASSPVVSDMTYEQYF.